The 17 T cell receptor beta chains below were found in one sample sequenced in a study of blood T cell repertoires in COVID-19. Sequencing was performed with immunoSEQ multiplex PCR; in TCRdb, only in-frame clones are kept and a portion is missing. The sample carries fewer than 350,000 clones, approximately 85% recorded once. Sequencing was done on a sample of PBMCs or T cells enriched from blood (not recorded which). These receptors were collected from a woman aged 25 to 45 who had recovered from COVID-19.

The genes are TRBV18 and TRBJ1-5; 7 nucleotides match TRBD1. Germline assignment: CDR1 KGHSH and CDR2 LQKENI. CDR3 length: 15 residues. Trimming at V came to 2 bases and at J to 6 bases, leaving 7 bases not matched to a gene. In nucleotides, the CDR3 is TGTGCCAGCTCACCAGCAGCAGGGGGTGGTCAGCCCCAGCATTTT. Residues: CASSPAAGGGQPQHF.

The chain has TRBV7-9 and TRBJ2-1; 14 nucleotides align to TRBD2. The V segment lost 1 base and the J segment 5 bases; nucleotides outside the gene matches: 4. Germline CDR1 and CDR2: SEHNR and FQNEAQ (reference sequence). The CDR3 has 17 amino acids. CDR3 sequence: CASSLGGTSGSDNEQFF. The CDR3 region has the DNA TGTGCCAGCAGCTTAGGAGGGACTAGCGGGAGTGACAATGAGCAGTTCTTC.

CDR3 DNA: TGCGCCAGCGGCTCACAGGGGCCCTACGAGCAGTACTTC. Its translation is CASGSQGPYEQYF. The V gene is TRBV5-1, the J gene TRBJ2-7; TRBD1 matches 7 bases. The V and J ends lost 7 bases and 2 bases, in that order; junction bases with no gene match: 6. The CDR3 has 13 amino acids. Looked up from germline, CDR1 is SGHRS and CDR2 is YFSETQ. The variable domain in full, with the rest retrieved from reference TRBV5-1 and TRBJ2-7, is KAGVTQTPRYLIKTRGQQVTLSCSPISGHRSVSWYQQTPGQGLQFLFEYFSETQRNKGNFPGRFSGRQFSNSRSEMNVSTLELGDSALYLCASGSQGPYEQYFGPGTRLTVT.

The gene calls are TRBV5-1 and TRBJ2-4; D perhaps matches TRBD1 (5 bases). The CDR3 has 14 amino acids. Trimming shortened V by 0 bases and J by 7 bases, and 11 bases separated the two germline ends. The germline gives CDR1 SGHRS, CDR2 YFSETQ. The CDR3 coding sequence is TGCGCCAGCAGCTTGGACAGGTCTGACAACATTCAGTACTTC. Translation: CASSLDRSDNIQYF.

The chain couples TRBV3-1 (or the pseudogene TRBV3-2) to TRBJ2-3, with 9 positions matching TRBD2. CDR3 length equals 14 residues. V trimming: 1 base; J trimming: 11 bases; junction bases outside the gene matches: 7. CDR1 and CDR2 (germline): LGHDT, YNNKEL (reference sequence). The CDR3 DNA sequence: TGTGCCAGCAGCCAAGTCAATAGCGGGGGAGAGCAGTATTTT. Residues: CASSQVNSGGEQYF.

The V gene is TRBV21-1, the J gene TRBJ1-4; TRBD1 is taken as the D call from the table, unchecked against the DNA. TRBV21-1 is a pseudogene. The CDR3 loop spans 19 amino acids. CDR3 DNA: TGTGCCAGCAGCAAACCTCCGGGACAGAACGTCGTGGCTAATGAAAAACTGTTTTTT. This codes for CASSKPPGQNVVANEKLFF.

The chain carries TRBV5-1 and TRBJ2-1; D may be TRBD1 (6 bases). CDR1 and CDR2 from the germline V gene are SGHRS and YFSETQ. This CDR3 is built from 13 residues. Trimming left V 3 bases short and J 6 bases short, with 10 bases between. CDR3 DNA: TGCGCCAGCAGCTGGATACAGGGCAATGAGCAGTTCTTC. It is translated as CASSWIQGNEQFF.

This clone was seen once. The V gene is TRBV24-1, the J gene TRBJ2-1, with D perhaps matching TRBD2 (6 bases). CDR1 and CDR2 from the germline V gene are KGHDR and SFDVKD. V dropped 1 base and J dropped 10 bases, with 16 bases sitting between them. This CDR3 has 15 residues. The CDR3 region has the DNA TGTGCCACCAGTGATTTTGGTACTAGCCAGAACGAGCAGTTCTTC. Amino acid sequence: CATSDFGTSQNEQFF.

The chain is built from TRBV11-2 and TRBJ2-1; D ambiguous. This CDR3 spans 15 amino acids. Trimming pared 2 bases from V and 8 bases from J, leaving 16 bases between. Germline CDR1 is SGHAT and CDR2 is FQNNGV. This CDR3 is CASSLLPGEAHEQFF. In DNA, the CDR3 is TGTGCCAGCAGCTTATTACCTGGCGAGGCCCATGAGCAGTTCTTC. The full variable domain, with the rest looked up from reference TRBV11-2 and TRBJ2-1, is EAGVAQSPRYKIIEKRQSVAFWCNPISGHATLYWYQQILGQGPKLLIQFQNNGVVDDSQLPKDRFSAERLKGVDSTLKIQPAKLEDSAVYLCASSLLPGEAHEQFFGPGTRLTVL.

This clone was found a few times. The chain employs TRBV12-5 and TRBJ1-2, with a weak D call TRBD1 (5 bases). The V gene lost 4 bases and the J gene lost 8 bases, with 17 bases spanning the gap. The CDR3 runs to 14 residues. CDR1 is LGHNT, CDR2 FRNRAP, per germline. In DNA form, the CDR3 reads TGTGCTAGTGGTTCCGGCAGGGAACGTTGGGGCTACACCTTC. Translated, it gives CASGSGRERWGYTF. Full variable domain (outside the CDR3, taken from reference TRBV12-5 and TRBJ1-2): DARVTQTPRHKVTEMGQEVTMRCQPILGHNTVFWYRQTMMQGLELLAYFRNRAPLDDSGMPKDRFSAEMPDATLATLKIQPSEPRDSAVYFCASGSGRERWGYTFGSGTRLTVV.

V and J are TRBV19 and TRBJ2-7; 8 bases agree with TRBD2. Germline lookup yields CDR1 LNHDA and CDR2 SQIVND (reference sequence). The junction had 10 bases not matched to a gene; V was cut back by 5 bases and J by 1 base. CDR3 length: 16 amino acids. CDR3 bases: TGTGCCAGTAGTCCAACGGGAGGGGAGCGATCCTACGAGCAGTACTTC. Translating it yields CASSPTGGERSYEQYF.

This chain uses TRBV19 with TRBJ2-7; 10 bases agree with TRBD1. Germline-derived CDR1 and CDR2 are LNHDA and SQIVND (reference sequence). The J segment lost 4 bases and the V segment lost 6 bases, leaving 6 bases of the junction unmatched. This CDR3 comprises 14 residues. DNA of the CDR3: TGTGCCAGTAGCCCCGGACAGGGGGGTTACGAGCAGTACTTC. It codes for CASSPGQGGYEQYF.

This chain links TRBV19 with TRBJ1-3; D possibly corresponds to TRBD1 (6 bases). Germline CDR1 is LNHDA and CDR2 is SQIVND (reference sequence). Trimming left V 11 bases short and J 0 bases short, with 11 bases between. The CDR3 is 13 amino acids. The CDR3, as DNA: TGTGCCGGGAGCAGGGGCTCTGGAAACACCATATATTTT. The encoded protein is CAGSRGSGNTIYF.

The gene calls are TRBV6-5 and TRBJ2-3; perhaps TRBD1 as D (5 bases). With 6 bases removed from V and 0 bases from J, the gap between germline ends came to 13 bases. This CDR3 region has 15 residues. Per germline, CDR1 MNHEY and CDR2 SVGAGI. The CDR3: CASSDSLSSTDTQYF. Here the CDR3 DNA reads TGTGCCAGCAGCGACAGTCTATCTAGCACAGATACGCAGTATTTT.

The table lists this clone with a few counts. This chain connects TRBV5-5 to TRBJ1-2; TRBD1 aligns across 12 bases. Trimming cost V 6 bases and J 7 bases; bases outside gene matches: 13. This CDR3 region has 16 residues. CDR1 and CDR2 from the germline V gene are SGHKS and YYEKEE (reference sequence). CDR3 sequence (DNA): TGTGCCAGCACCGGTTCACCGGGACAGGGGGCAGGTGGCTACACCTTC. It codes for CASTGSPGQGAGGYTF. Full variable domain (rest looked up from reference TRBV5-5 and TRBJ1-2): DAGVTQSPTHLIKTRGQQVTLRCSPISGHKSVSWYQQVLGQGPQFIFQYYEKEERGRGNFPDRFSARQFPNYSSELNVNALLLGDSALYLCASTGSPGQGAGGYTFGSGTRLTVV.

The sample holds a few counts of this clone. This sequence joins TRBV14 and TRBJ1-1; D unresolved. CDR1 SGHDN and CDR2 FVKESK come from the germline V gene. The CDR3 contains 16 residues. Trimming removed 1 base at V and 2 bases at J, with 14 bases between. In DNA, the CDR3 is TGTGCCAGCAGCCAAGTTCCCTGGGCGGGTAACACTGAAGCTTTCTTT. Translated, it gives CASSQVPWAGNTEAFF.

This clone was recorded a few times. The chain joins TRBV5-1 to TRBJ1-2, with TRBD1 matching over 9 bases. Germline CDR1 is SGHRS and CDR2 is YFSETQ. J gave up 6 bases and V 4 bases, and 10 bases lay outside the gene matches. This CDR3 region has 15 residues. As DNA, the CDR3 is TGCGCCAGCAGCAGAACTCCGGGACAGGGCGATGGCTACACCTTC. Encoded protein: CASSRTPGQGDGYTF.